The rows below give T cell receptor beta chains drawn from one sample of a study of shared clonotypes between healthy human individuals. Method: immunoSEQ multiplex PCR; TCRdb's copy keeps in-frame clones and lacks some. The sample holds 550,000 to 750,000 clones, about 95% seen once. Material for sequencing was naive CD8+ T cells sorted from blood. These receptors were obtained from a woman between 25 and 40 years old in good health. CDR3s include the opening cysteine and the closing phenylalanine or tryptophan. The D gene is left open where the match is weak. Only part of the rows carry a size: once, few, many, or a class if the clone is expanded.

J gene	CDR3 length	V gene	D gene	clone size	CDR3 DNA	CDR3 protein
TRBJ2-7	14	TRBV28	TRBD2	-	TGTGCCAGCAGTTCTCCCGCGGGAGCTTACGAGCAGTACTTC	CASSSPAGAYEQYF
TRBJ1-5	15	TRBV7-9	-	-	TGTGCCAGCAGCTTAGGGGGCTGGGGCAATCAGCCCCAGCATTTT	CASSLGGWGNQPQHF
TRBJ2-2	16	TRBV4-1	-	-	TGCGCCAGCAGACTCTCCCTTAGCTCGAACACCGGGGAGCTGTTTTTT	CASRLSLSSNTGELFF
TRBJ1-2	14	TRBV7-9	-	-	TGTGCCAGCAGCCCCCGGGACCTGGAGGATGGCTACACCTTC	CASSPRDLEDGYTF
TRBJ1-4	14	TRBV7-9	-	-	TGTGCCAGCAGCTTAACGGATTCGTCCGAGGGGTTGTTTTTT	CASSLTDSSEGLFF
TRBJ2-1	15	TRBV5-4	TRBD1	-	TGTGCCAGCAGCTTGGAAAACAGGGGATTCGGTGAGCAGTTCTTC	CASSLENRGFGEQFF
TRBJ2-7	13	TRBV29-1	-	-	TGCAGCGTTGAAGCGGGAGAGTCCTACGAGCAGTACTTC	CSVEAGESYEQYF
TRBJ2-1	12	TRBV5-6	-	-	TGTGCCAGCAGCTTGGCGGGTAATGAGCAGTTCTTC	CASSLAGNEQFF
TRBJ1-1	12	TRBV7-9	-	-	TGTGCCAGCAGCCCGACGGCTACTGAAGCTTTCTTT	CASSPTATEAFF
TRBJ2-1	12	TRBV7-9	-	-	TGTGCCAGCAGCTTAGCGACCTATGAGCAGTTCTTC	CASSLATYEQFF
TRBJ1-5	13	TRBV4-1	-	-	TGCGCCAGCAGCCGGTACGTATATCAGCCCCAGCATTTT	CASSRYVYQPQHF
TRBJ1-1	15	TRBV28	-	-	TGTGCCAGCAGTTTATGGCGGGGCCGGGGCACTGAAGCTTTCTTT	CASSLWRGRGTEAFF
TRBJ1-3	14	TRBV2	-	few	TGTGCCAGCGTCGCCCCCGATGGAGGAAACACCATATATTTT	CASVAPDGGNTIYF
TRBJ2-1	15	TRBV5-1	-	-	TGCGCCAGCAGCTTGTCCACCCCTAGCGCGAATGAGCAGTTCTTC	CASSLSTPSANEQFF
TRBJ2-3	17	TRBV7-9	-	-	TGTGCCAGCAGCTTAGGGTGGGGGGACGGATACACAGATACGCAGTATTTT	CASSLGWGDGYTDTQYF
TRBJ2-3	16	TRBV27	-	-	TGTGCCAGCAGTTTTATAGTGGGAGCGGGCACAGATACGCAGTATTTT	CASSFIVGAGTDTQYF
TRBJ2-6	16	TRBV9	-	-	TGTGCCAGCAGCGTAGAAGGAATTGCTGGGGCCAACGTCCTGACTTTC	CASSVEGIAGANVLTF
TRBJ2-7	14	TRBV5-6	TRBD2	-	TGTGCCAGCAGCCCGTCGGGGGGAAACTACGAGCAGTACTTC	CASSPSGGNYEQYF
TRBJ1-1	11	TRBV20-1	-	-	TGCAGTGCTCCCATGGGGCTAGGTGCTTTCTTT	CSAPMGLGAFF
TRBJ2-1	13	TRBV9	-	-	TGTGCCAGCAGCGCCCCCCCCTTCAATGAGCAGTTCTTC	CASSAPPFNEQFF
TRBJ2-1	17	TRBV7-6	TRBD1	-	TGTGCCAGCAGCTTAGGGACCGGGACAGGGAACTACAATGAGCAGTTCTTC	CASSLGTGTGNYNEQFF
TRBJ2-2	12	TRBV2	-	-	TGTGCCAGCAGTCCGGGACGCCGGGAGCTGTTTTTT	CASSPGRRELFF
TRBJ1-2	13	TRBV9	-	few	TGTGCCAGCAGCGTAGCAGGGGTCGAAGGCTACACCTTC	CASSVAGVEGYTF
TRBJ2-1	14	TRBV28	-	-	TGTGCCAGCAGTACTAGTTTGGTTTACAATGAGCAGTTCTTC	CASSTSLVYNEQFF
TRBJ1-1	16	TRBV19	TRBD1	-	TGTGCCAGTAGTATGGCCTGGACAGGGGTCATCACTGAAGCTTTCTTT	CASSMAWTGVITEAFF
TRBJ1-1	10	TRBV6-1	-	once	TGTGCCACTCAAGACACTGAAGCTTTCTTT	CATQDTEAFF
TRBJ2-7	17	TRBV4-2	TRBD2	once	TGTGCCAGCAGCCAAGATCTTGGGACTAGCGAGGCCTACGAGCAGTACTTC	CASSQDLGTSEAYEQYF
TRBJ2-5	15	TRBV7-9	TRBD1	-	TGTGCCAGCAGAAAAGGGGGCGAGCGCCAAGAGACCCAGTACTTC	CASRKGGERQETQYF
TRBJ1-2	17	TRBV27	TRBD1	-	TGTGCCAGCACCGACTCCGTATCAGGGACAGGGGTCTATGGCTACACCTTC	CASTDSVSGTGVYGYTF
TRBJ2-1	16	TRBV9	TRBD2	-	TGTGCCAGCAGCTCTCGGACTAGCGCCTCCTACAATGAGCAGTTCTTC	CASSSRTSASYNEQFF
TRBJ1-5	14	TRBV4-1	TRBD1	-	TGCGCCAGCAGCCCGCGGACAGGGGAACAGCCCCAGCATTTT	CASSPRTGEQPQHF
TRBJ2-7	13	TRBV6-5	-	-	TGTGCCAGCGGCTTAGCGGAACCCTACGAGCAGTACTTC	CASGLAEPYEQYF
TRBJ2-4	15	TRBV29-1	-	-	TGCAGCGTGGAACGCCTCGGACAAGCCAAAAACATTCAGTACTTC	CSVERLGQAKNIQYF
TRBJ2-1	16	TRBV7-2	-	-	TGTGCCAGCAGCAAAAGGGTGCTAGCAGATTACAATGAGCAGTTCTTC	CASSKRVLADYNEQFF
TRBJ2-3	16	TRBV29-1	-	-	TGCAGCGTCCACATGGAGAATGTCGTCGGCACAGATACGCAGTATTTT	CSVHMENVVGTDTQYF
TRBJ2-7	19	TRBV4-1	TRBD1	once	TGCGCCAGCAGCCAAGTTGAAGGACAGGGGCCGCGCTCGCCTAACGAGCAGTACTTC	CASSQVEGQGPRSPNEQYF
TRBJ2-1	17	TRBV19	TRBD2	-	TGTGCCAGTAGTATAAAACTAGCGGGAAATTCCTACAATGAGCAGTTCTTC	CASSIKLAGNSYNEQFF
TRBJ1-1	13	TRBV28	-	-	TGTGCCAGCAGTAAACCTCGTCGCACTGAAGCTTTCTTT	CASSKPRRTEAFF
TRBJ1-2	14	TRBV6-5	-	-	TGTGCCAGCAGTTACTCGAGCACCGACTATGGCTACACCTTC	CASSYSSTDYGYTF
TRBJ2-7	14	TRBV7-6	-	-	TGTGCCAGCAGCTCCACCCAAGGCCCCTACGAGCAGTACTTC	CASSSTQGPYEQYF
TRBJ2-1	13	TRBV6-5	-	-	TGTGCCAGCAGTTACGATCTAGACAATGAGCAGTTCTTC	CASSYDLDNEQFF
TRBJ1-5	17	TRBV9	-	-	TGTGCCAGCAGCGTAGATCCTAGACAGGTAGGCAATCAGCCCCAGCATTTT	CASSVDPRQVGNQPQHF
TRBJ2-7	12	TRBV6-6	-	-	TGTGCCAGTACTGACCACTCCTACGAGCAGTACTTC	CASTDHSYEQYF
TRBJ2-7	18	TRBV27	-	-	TGTGCCAGCAGTCTAGGACTGGTAGGGGGATCTCTCTCCTACGAGCAGTACTTC	CASSLGLVGGSLSYEQYF
TRBJ2-3	14	TRBV5-1	-	-	TGCGCCAGCAGCTTGGCCAAGGGCGGAGATACGCAGTATTTT	CASSLAKGGDTQYF
TRBJ2-1	13	TRBV4-1	-	-	TGCGCCAGCAGCCAAGGGTCGGGCTCGTGGCAGTTCTTC	CASSQGSGSWQFF
TRBJ2-4	16	TRBV19	-	-	TGTGCCAGTAGTATAAGTCTTTCTGAAGCCAAAAACATTCAGTACTTC	CASSISLSEAKNIQYF
TRBJ1-4	15	TRBV28	-	-	TGTGCCAGCACCGCCACGGGTATTGGGAATGAAAAACTGTTTTTT	CASTATGIGNEKLFF
TRBJ2-7	11	TRBV5-4	-	few	TGTGCCAGCAGCCGGATGTCCGAGCAGTACTTC	CASSRMSEQYF
TRBJ2-6	15	TRBV27	-	-	TGTGCCAGCAGCATAATCCCCCCCGGGGCCAACGTCCTGACTTTC	CASSIIPPGANVLTF
TRBJ1-1	15	TRBV5-1	-	-	TGCGCCAGCAGCTTGAATATAGGAGGGAACACTGAAGCTTTCTTT	CASSLNIGGNTEAFF
TRBJ2-7	18	TRBV4-1	-	-	TGCGCCAGCAGCCAAGGACGACTTTCGTCCGGGTATAACTACGAGCAGTACTTC	CASSQGRLSSGYNYEQYF
TRBJ2-7	15	TRBV5-1	TRBD1	-	TGCGCCAGCAGCTCCCTACAGGGGGCCGTCGACGAGCAGTACTTC	CASSSLQGAVDEQYF
TRBJ1-1	11	TRBV30	TRBD1	-	TGTGCCTGGAGTGCCGGGACAGGGCCTTTCTTT	CAWSAGTGPFF
TRBJ2-3	15	TRBV19	TRBD2	once	TGTGCCAGTAGTATAGTAGCGGGAGGGGACCAAGGGCAGTATTTT	CASSIVAGGDQGQYF